One sample yielded the 22 T cell receptor beta chains listed below, sequenced in a study of blood T cells in healthy people across ages. The use of a sample-barcoded 5' primer and a J-beta primer mix characterized a second PCR of roughly 7 to 11 cycles. Via MiXCR, TCRdb re-called the 5' RACE reads, giving one row per CDR3 protein. In the table there are 1.5 million to 2 million distinct CDR3 sequences, roughly 52% of which are singletons. The sequenced sample consisted of blood. The receptors were gathered from a woman aged 40 to 55 in good health.

The J gene is TRBJ2-1, the V gene TRBV5-1, with 8 bases matching TRBD1. This CDR3 spans 16 amino acids. V lost 0 bases to trimming and J lost 6 bases; unmatched junction nucleotides: 8. Per germline, CDR1 SGHRS and CDR2 YFSETQ. CDR3 amino acids: CASSLAAGTGINEQFF. CDR3 sequence (DNA): TGCGCCAGCAGCTTGGCGGCCGGGACAGGAATCAATGAGCAGTTCTTC.

V and J are TRBV28 and TRBJ1-6; D ambiguous. CDR1 and CDR2 (germline): MDHEN, SYDVKM. Trimming stripped 2 bases from V and 13 bases from J, with 15 bases between. This CDR3 is built from 14 residues. The CDR3 loop is CASSLDNWGMPLHF. CDR3 DNA sequence: TGTGCCAGCAGTTTAGATAACTGGGGAATGCCCCTCCACTTT.

This clonotype has a handful of counts. The CDR3 region is CASGTSSFEQFF. In DNA form, the CDR3 reads TGTGCCAGCGGGACTAGCAGTTTTGAGCAGTTCTTC. The chain combines TRBV28 with TRBJ2-1; 9 bases align to TRBD2. The trim removed 8 bases at V and 9 bases at J, leaving 5 bases unmatched. CDR1 and CDR2 from the germline V gene are MDHEN and SYDVKM. The CDR3 loop spans 12 amino acids.

V usage is TRBV12-3 or TRBV12-4 and J usage is TRBJ2-5; the match to TRBD2 covers 10 bases. The CDR3 totals 15 residues. V shed 4 bases and J 5 bases; nucleotides not matched to a gene: 7. The CDR3, as DNA: TGTGCCAGCAGTTCCCGTCCTAGCGGGGGTGAGACCCAGTACTTC. Amino acid sequence: CASSSRPSGGETQYF.

A word on this clonotype: A read error may explain this, as a much larger clone is one base away. V gene TRBV20-1 combines with J gene TRBJ2-3; either TRBD1 or TRBD2 may supply D (6 bases each). Germline CDR1 is DFQATT and CDR2 is SNEGSKA (reference sequence). The CDR3 runs 14 residues. The DNA for the CDR3 is TGCAATGCTAGCGAGGGGGGTTACACAGATACGCAGTATTTT. It translates to CNASEGGYTDTQYF.

This chain links TRBV5-4 with TRBJ2-4; tentatively, D is TRBD1 (5 bases). Trimming stripped 3 bases from V and 2 bases from J, with 9 bases between. Germline CDR1 is SGHNT and CDR2 is YYREEE (reference sequence). The CDR3 length is 14 residues. This CDR3 reads CASSSRQSKNIQYF. The CDR3 DNA reads as TGTGCCAGCAGCTCCCGACAGTCCAAAAACATTCAGTACTTC.

A few counts support this clonotype. The chain is built from TRBV28 and TRBJ2-5; D is possibly TRBD1 (5 bases). This CDR3 has 11 residues. V gave up 4 bases and J gave up 7 bases, with 7 bases separating them. The germline V gene encodes CDR1 MDHEN and CDR2 SYDVKM. CDR3 coding DNA: TGTGCCAGCAGTTCAGGGTCGACCCAGTACTTC. Amino acid sequence: CASSSGSTQYF.

Only a few counts were recorded for this clonotype. The chain joins TRBV27 to TRBJ2-3; D uncertain. Looked up from germline, CDR1 is MNHEY and CDR2 is SMNVEV (reference sequence). V lost 6 bases, J lost 2 bases, and 9 bases lay in between. The CDR3 has 13 residues. The CDR3 region has the DNA TGTGCCAGCAGCAGACCCCTCACAGATACGCAGTATTTT. Translated, it gives CASSRPLTDTQYF.

On this clonotype itself: One junction end does not reproduce the germline sequence, and a read error may be involved. The V gene is TRBV4-3, the J gene TRBJ1-5; 8 nucleotides agree with TRBD1. Germline-derived CDR1 and CDR2 are LGHNA and YSLEER. The CDR3 extends over 16 amino acids. The CDR3 DNA sequence: TGCGCCAGCAACCAAGAAGTGACAGGGGGCAATCAGCCCCAGCATTTT. Translating gives CASNQEVTGGNQPQHF.

The gene calls are TRBV7-2 and TRBJ1-2; 8 bases are shared with TRBD1. Germline loops: CDR1 SGHTA, CDR2 FQGNSA. The CDR3 runs to 17 residues. V lost 0 bases, J lost 4 bases, and 10 bases stayed unmatched. The CDR3 DNA follows: TGTGCCAGCAGCTTAGCTCGGGAACAGGGGGGGAGCTATGGCTACACCTTC. Amino acid sequence: CASSLAREQGGSYGYTF.

Notes on this clonotype: This may be a read error: a much more frequent sequence differs by one nucleotide. This chain uses TRBV6-5 with TRBJ2-5, with 8 bases lining up with TRBD2. V shed 5 bases, J shed 5 bases, and the junction held 10 bases outside the gene matches. The CDR3 totals 15 residues. CDR1 is MNHEY and CDR2 is SVGAGI in the germline V gene. This CDR3 is CASSQRRAGAETQYF. The DNA for the CDR3 is TGTGCCAGCAGTCAACGACGAGCGGGGGCGGAGACCCAGTACTTC.

The genes are TRBV14 and TRBJ2-7, with D perhaps matching TRBD1 (6 bases). The V end was cut by 4 bases, the J end by 5 bases, with 15 bases between. The CDR3 extends over 14 amino acids. Germline values: CDR1 SGHDN, CDR2 FVKESK. The CDR3 spells CASSPQGVLDEQYF. The CDR3 DNA follows: TGTGCCAGCAGCCCACAGGGAGTGTTGGACGAGCAGTACTTC.

This clonotype was observed a handful of times. The CDR3 sequence is CASSTGQDYEQYF. In DNA form, the CDR3 reads TGTGCCAGCAGCACTGGACAGGACTACGAGCAGTACTTC. The chain links TRBV7-9 to TRBJ2-7, with 7 bases identical to TRBD1. The CDR3 length is 13 residues. J lost 3 bases, V lost 5 bases, and 4 bases had no gene match. Per the germline V gene, CDR1 is SEHNR and CDR2 is FQNEAQ (reference sequence).

V is TRBV7-2 and J is TRBJ2-3; weak D call: TRBD2 (6 bases). CDR1 SGHTA and CDR2 FQGNSA come from the germline V gene. V was trimmed by 5 bases and J by 2 bases, leaving 14 bases between them. The CDR3 is made up of 15 amino acids. Written as DNA, the CDR3 is TGTGCCAGCAGCCGCCGGCGGGGCTCCACAGATACGCAGTATTTT. It translates to CASSRRRGSTDTQYF. Looking up the rest from reference TRBV7-2 and TRBJ2-3 gives the full variable domain: GAGVSQSPSNKVTEKGKDVELRCDPISGHTALYWYRQSLGQGLEFLIYFQGNSAPDKSGLPSDRFSAERTGGSVSTLTIQRTQQEDSAVYLCASSRRRGSTDTQYFGPGTRLTVL.

The V call is TRBV20-1, the J call TRBJ2-7; D possibly uses TRBD1 or TRBD2 (5 bases each). The CDR3 is 15 amino acids. From germline, CDR1 is DFQATT and CDR2 SNEGSKA (reference sequence). The V end was cut by 0 bases, the J end by 0 bases, with 12 bases between. For the CDR3, the DNA is TGCAGTGCTAGAGATGGGGGAAGTAGCTCCTACGAGCAGTACTTC. This sequence encodes CSARDGGSSSYEQYF.

The chain couples TRBV28 to TRBJ2-3; 7 bases map to TRBD1. V was clipped by 6 bases and J by 14 bases; unmatched bases: 5. Germline V lookup: CDR1 MDHEN, CDR2 SYDVKM. The CDR3 is made up of 10 amino acids. In nucleotides, the CDR3 is TGTGCCAGCAGCGCGGACAGGCTGTATTTT. Its protein is CASSADRLYF.

The chain employs TRBV15 and TRBJ1-1; D remains unclear. Germline loops: CDR1 LNHNV, CDR2 YYDKDF (reference sequence). The germline V and J ends were trimmed by 0 bases and 1 base, with 12 bases remaining between them. The length of the CDR3 is 16 residues. The CDR3 loop reads CATSRDGAVTNTEAFF. In nucleotides, the CDR3 is TGTGCCACCAGCAGAGATGGCGCGGTCACGAACACTGAAGCTTTCTTT.

The V and J genes are TRBV7-2 and TRBJ2-1, with 7 bases that match TRBD1. This CDR3 is built from 14 residues. J gave up 5 bases and V 3 bases, and 4 bases lay outside the gene matches. CDR1 and CDR2 from the germline V gene are SGHTA and FQGNSA. CDR3 amino acids: CASSFFQGDNEQFF. CDR3 nucleotides: TGTGCCAGCAGCTTTTTCCAGGGGGACAATGAGCAGTTCTTC.

The rearrangement links TRBV14 to TRBJ2-1, with D possibly being TRBD1 (5 bases). The V and J ends lost 1 base and 2 bases respectively, with 15 bases between them. Germline V lookup: CDR1 SGHDN, CDR2 FVKESK. The CDR3 loop spans 17 amino acids. The CDR3 loop reads CASSQGPLKQAYNEQFF. The CDR3 DNA follows: TGTGCCAGCAGCCAAGGACCCCTAAAACAGGCCTACAATGAGCAGTTCTTC.

The chain joins TRBV2 to TRBJ2-3; D is tentatively TRBD1 or TRBD2 (5 bases each). V dropped 3 bases and J dropped 0 bases, with 19 bases sitting between them. Germline V gives CDR1 SNHLY, CDR2 FYNNEI. The CDR3 loop spans 18 amino acids. The CDR3 DNA reads TGTGCCAGCAGTGATACTCCGGGACGGGGCGGGAGCACAGATACGCAGTATTTT. Protein: CASSDTPGRGGSTDTQYF. Together with reference TRBV2 and TRBJ2-3, the CDR3 gives the full variable domain: EPEVTQTPSHQVTQMGQEVILRCVPISNHLYFYWYRQILGQKVEFLVSFYNNEISEKSEIFDDQFSVERPDGSNFTLKIRSTKLEDSAMYFCASSDTPGRGGSTDTQYFGPGTRLTVL.

The chain links TRBV7-9 to TRBJ2-5; D not certain. The CDR3 extends over 14 amino acids. The V and J ends lost 5 bases and 5 bases respectively, with 15 bases between them. Germline V gene data show CDR1 as SEHNR and CDR2 as FQNEAQ (reference sequence). Here the CDR3 reads CASSQGWARETQYF. CDR3 coding DNA: TGTGCCAGCAGCCAAGGGTGGGCGCGGGAGACCCAGTACTTC.

This clonotype has more than one count but fewer than ten. The DNA for the CDR3 is TGCGCCAGCAGCCAAAACATCCCGGGACAGGGGGGGTACGAGCAGTACTTC. Residues: CASSQNIPGQGGYEQYF. The chain links TRBV4-3 to TRBJ2-7; 11 nucleotides align to TRBD1. Trimming at V came to 2 bases and at J to 4 bases, leaving 10 bases not matched to a gene. The CDR3 is 17 residues long. The germline V gene encodes CDR1 LGHNA and CDR2 YSLEER.